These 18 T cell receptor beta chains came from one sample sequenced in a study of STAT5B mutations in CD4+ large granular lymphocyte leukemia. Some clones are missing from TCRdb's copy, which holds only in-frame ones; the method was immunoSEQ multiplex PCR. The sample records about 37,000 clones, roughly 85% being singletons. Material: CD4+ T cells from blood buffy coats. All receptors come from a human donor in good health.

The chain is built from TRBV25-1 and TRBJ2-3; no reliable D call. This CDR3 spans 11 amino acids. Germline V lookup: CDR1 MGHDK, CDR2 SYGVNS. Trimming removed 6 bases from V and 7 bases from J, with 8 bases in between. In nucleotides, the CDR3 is TGTGCCAGCAGAATCGATCATACGCAGTATTTT. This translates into CASRIDHTQYF.

The CDR3 sequence: CASRAGTETGELFF. The CDR3, as DNA: TGCGCCAGCAGAGCCGGGACAGAGACCGGGGAGCTGTTTTTT. This chain uses TRBV5-1 with TRBJ2-2; the match to TRBD1 covers 7 bases. The CDR3 is 14 amino acids. CDR1 is SGHRS and CDR2 is YFSETQ in the germline V gene. Unmatched junction bases numbered 6, after V lost 5 bases and J lost 5 bases.

As DNA, the CDR3 is TGTGCCAGCTCACCCCAGAGGGGCATCCGAGGGGGCGAGCAGTACTTC. Translated, it gives CASSPQRGIRGGEQYF. The chain uses TRBV18 and TRBJ2-7; perhaps TRBD1 as D (6 bases). The CDR3 contains 16 residues. The V gene's germline CDR1 is KGHSH and CDR2 LQKENI. The V end lost 3 bases, the J end lost 6 bases, and 21 bases lay between the germline ends.

CDR3 region: CASSSQPGSSEQYF. The CDR3 DNA is TGTGCCAGCAGTTCCCAACCGGGTTCGAGCGAGCAGTACTTC. The gene calls are TRBV28 and TRBJ2-7; no definite D call. CDR1 and CDR2 (germline): MDHEN, SYDVKM. V dropped 4 bases and J dropped 6 bases, with 16 bases sitting between them. This CDR3 is 14 amino acids long.

The CDR3 here is CASSSDPGTEYGYTF. The CDR3 coding sequence is TGTGCCAGCAGTAGCGATCCCGGGACAGAATATGGCTACACCTTC. This chain uses TRBV28 with TRBJ1-2, with 7 nucleotides matching TRBD1. CDR1 MDHEN and CDR2 SYDVKM come from the germline V gene. This CDR3 spans 15 amino acids. Trimming took 5 bases from V and 5 from J; bases not matched to a gene: 11.

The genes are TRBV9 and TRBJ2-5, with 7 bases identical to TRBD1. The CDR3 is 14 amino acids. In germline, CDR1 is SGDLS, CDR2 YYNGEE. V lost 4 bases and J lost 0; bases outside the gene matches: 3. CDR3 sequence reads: CASSFQGDQETQYF. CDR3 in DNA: TGTGCCAGCAGCTTTCAGGGGGACCAAGAGACCCAGTACTTC. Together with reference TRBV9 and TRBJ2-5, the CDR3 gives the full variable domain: DSGVTQTPKHLITATGQRVTLRCSPRSGDLSVYWYQQSLDQGLQFLIQYYNGEERAKGNILERFSAQQFPDLHSELNLSSLELGDSALYFCASSFQGDQETQYFGPGTRLLVL.

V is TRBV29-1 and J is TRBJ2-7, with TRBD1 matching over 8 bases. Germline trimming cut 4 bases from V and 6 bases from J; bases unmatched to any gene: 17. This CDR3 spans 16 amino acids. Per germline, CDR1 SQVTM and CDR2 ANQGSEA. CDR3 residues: CSVVDRGWESGAEQYF. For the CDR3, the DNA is TGCAGCGTTGTTGACAGGGGATGGGAATCCGGAGCCGAGCAGTACTTC.

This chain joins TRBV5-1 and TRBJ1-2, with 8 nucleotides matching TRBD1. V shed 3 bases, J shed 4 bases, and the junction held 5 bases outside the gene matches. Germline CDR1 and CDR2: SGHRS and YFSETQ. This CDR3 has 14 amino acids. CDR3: CASSSGTGVYGYTF. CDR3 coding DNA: TGCGCCAGCAGCTCCGGGACAGGTGTCTATGGCTACACCTTC.

The CDR3 bases are TGTGCCAGTACCGCGACAGGCCAAGAGACCCAGTACTTC. This sequence encodes CASTATGQETQYF. This rearrangement joins TRBV19 to TRBJ2-5; TRBD1 might be the D (6 bases). The CDR3 totals 13 residues. Deletions cut 7 bases from V and 1 base from J, with 10 bases between. Germline V CDR1 and CDR2: LNHDA, SQIVND (reference sequence).

As DNA, the CDR3 is TGTGCCAGCTCACCAGAACAGGGGGCGAACAATCAGCCCCAGCATTTT. This translates into CASSPEQGANNQPQHF. The chain is built from TRBV18 and TRBJ1-5, with 9 bases lining up with TRBD1. The length of the CDR3 is 16 residues. Germline V gene data show CDR1 as KGHSH and CDR2 as LQKENI. V was pared by 2 bases and J by 3 bases, with 5 bases of the junction left unmatched.

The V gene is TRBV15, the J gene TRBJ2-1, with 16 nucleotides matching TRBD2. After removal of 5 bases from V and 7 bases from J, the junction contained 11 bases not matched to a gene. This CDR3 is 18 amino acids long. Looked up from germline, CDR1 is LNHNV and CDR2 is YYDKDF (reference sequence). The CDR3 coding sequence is TGTGCCACCAGCTCCGGGACTAGCGGGAGGGCAGGGGAAAATGAGCAGTTCTTC. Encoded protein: CATSSGTSGRAGENEQFF.

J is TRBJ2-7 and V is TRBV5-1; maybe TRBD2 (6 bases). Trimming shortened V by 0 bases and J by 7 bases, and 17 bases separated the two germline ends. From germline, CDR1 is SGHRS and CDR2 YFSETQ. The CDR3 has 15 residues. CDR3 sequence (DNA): TGCGCCAGCAGCTTGGCGGGGGAAGCGGCGGGGGAGCAGTACTTC. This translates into CASSLAGEAAGEQYF.

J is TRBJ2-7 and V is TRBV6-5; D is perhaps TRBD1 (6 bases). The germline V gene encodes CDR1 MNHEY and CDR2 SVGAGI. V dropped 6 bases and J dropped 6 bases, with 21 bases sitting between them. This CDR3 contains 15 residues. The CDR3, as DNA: TGTGCCAGCAGGCTCTCCGGACAGCTTCTTTTCGAGCAGTACTTC. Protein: CASRLSGQLLFEQYF.

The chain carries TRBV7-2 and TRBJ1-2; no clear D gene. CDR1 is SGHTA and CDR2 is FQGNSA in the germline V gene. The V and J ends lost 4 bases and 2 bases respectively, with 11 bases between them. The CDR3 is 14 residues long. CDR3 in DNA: TGTGCCAGCAGCTCCCAGGAAGAGAACTATGGCTACACCTTC. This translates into CASSSQEENYGYTF.

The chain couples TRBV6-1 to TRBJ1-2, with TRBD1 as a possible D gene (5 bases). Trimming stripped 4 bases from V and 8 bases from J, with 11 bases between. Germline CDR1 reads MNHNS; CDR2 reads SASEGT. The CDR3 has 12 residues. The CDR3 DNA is TGTGCCAGCAGTGGCAGGGATTTGGGCTACACCTTC. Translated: CASSGRDLGYTF.

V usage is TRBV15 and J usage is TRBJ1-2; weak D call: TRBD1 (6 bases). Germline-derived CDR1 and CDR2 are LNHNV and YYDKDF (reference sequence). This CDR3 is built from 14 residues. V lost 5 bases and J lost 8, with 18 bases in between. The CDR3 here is CATSEGSRGDGYTF. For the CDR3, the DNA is TGTGCCACCAGCGAAGGCAGCAGGGGAGACGGCTACACCTTC.

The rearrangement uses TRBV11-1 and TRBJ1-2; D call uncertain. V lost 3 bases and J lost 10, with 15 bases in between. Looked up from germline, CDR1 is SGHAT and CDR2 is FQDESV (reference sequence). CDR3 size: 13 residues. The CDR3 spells CASSLKASNDYTF. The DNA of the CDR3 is TGTGCCAGCAGCTTGAAGGCCAGTAATGACTACACCTTC.

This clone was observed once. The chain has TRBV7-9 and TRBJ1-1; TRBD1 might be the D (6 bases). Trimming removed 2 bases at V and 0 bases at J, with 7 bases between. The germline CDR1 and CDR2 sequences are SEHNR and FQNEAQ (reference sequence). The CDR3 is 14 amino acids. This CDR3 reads CASSLQGMNTEAFF. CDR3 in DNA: TGTGCCAGCAGCTTACAGGGGATGAACACTGAAGCTTTCTTT.